This section outlines one TCR beta chain sequence together with its context. This sample is drawn from a study of blood T cell repertoires in COVID-19. Sequenced by immunoSEQ multiplex PCR; TCRdb stores in-frame clones only, minus some. Of approximately 85,000 clones listed, around 94% are singletons. The CDR3 consists of 15 residues. Looked up from germline, CDR1 is LGHNA and CDR2 is YSLEER. V dropped 0 bases and J dropped 8 bases, with 16 bases sitting between them. The source is a woman aged 55-69 years with active COVID-19. Specimen: peripheral blood. The chain has TRBV4-3 and TRBJ1-2; D not resolved. The CDR3 reads CASSQDQAYRSGYTF. CDR3 nucleotide sequence: TGCGCCAGCAGCCAAGATCAGGCGTATCGTTCCGGCTACACCTTC.